The rows below give T cell receptor beta chains drawn from one sample of a study of CXCR3-negative and CXCR3-positive naive CD8 T cells. TCRdb re-called the 5' RACE reads; one entry per CDR3 protein, DNA not given. The sample data list under 150,000 distinct CDR3 sequences. The specimen was naive CXCR3+ CD8+ T cells from blood. These receptors all stem from a human donor in good health. Some clones in this sample may be carry-over from other donors' samples. Each CDR3 is given with its conserved first and last residue.

>TRBV5-1|TRBJ2-5
CASSLAERGETQYF
>TRBV19|TRBJ2-3
CASSISPGGGESTDTQYF
>TRBV11-3|TRBJ2-1
CASSLGPGGHEQFF
>TRBV15|TRBJ1-1
CATSSGWGGTEAFF
>TRBV24-1|TRBJ2-1
CATSGVTGQSYNEQFF
>TRBV7-2|TRBJ2-5
CASSLGSGVQETQYF
>TRBV25-1|TRBJ2-2
CASSESFGGWNTGELFF
>TRBV28|TRBJ2-3
CASRTRDRGYTQYF
>TRBV29-1|TRBJ2-3
CSVEESYLKTSDTQYF
>TRBV28|TRBJ2-3
CASSAFTGVTDTQYF
>TRBV13|TRBJ1-4
CASSGTGLATNEKLFF
>TRBV6-2/TRBV6-3|TRBJ2-5
CATAEGGIETQYF
>TRBV12-3/TRBV12-4|TRBJ2-7
CASSPSLYEQYF
>TRBV7-9|TRBJ2-1
CASRAGGENEQFF